This TCR beta chain stems from a study of blood T cell repertoires in COVID-19. On the study more broadly: Italy, Spain and the United States were the sources of the convalescent and acute COVID-19 samples.

As processed by the authors: Amplification from reference gene primers served as the basis for estimated nucleated cell counts. Assay: immunoSEQ multiplex PCR; the TCRdb copy retains only in-frame clones and omits some. The V and J calls and clone size come from that table; D and trimming were worked out from the DNA. The sample records 35,000 to 50,000 clones, approximately 80% being singletons. CDR1 SEHNR and CDR2 FQNEAQ come from the germline V gene (reference sequence). V shed 1 base and J shed 0 bases, with 10 bases lying between them. CDR3 length equals 16 residues. The genes are TRBV7-9 and TRBJ1-3; D gene unclear. The sequencing sample was made of peripheral blood. The clonotype was recovered from a woman aged 55-70 years with acute or convalescent COVID-19. Written as DNA, the CDR3 is TGTGCCAGCAGCTTAGAGGAGGGTAGCTCTGGAAACACCATATATTTT. Translating gives CASSLEEGSSGNTIYF.